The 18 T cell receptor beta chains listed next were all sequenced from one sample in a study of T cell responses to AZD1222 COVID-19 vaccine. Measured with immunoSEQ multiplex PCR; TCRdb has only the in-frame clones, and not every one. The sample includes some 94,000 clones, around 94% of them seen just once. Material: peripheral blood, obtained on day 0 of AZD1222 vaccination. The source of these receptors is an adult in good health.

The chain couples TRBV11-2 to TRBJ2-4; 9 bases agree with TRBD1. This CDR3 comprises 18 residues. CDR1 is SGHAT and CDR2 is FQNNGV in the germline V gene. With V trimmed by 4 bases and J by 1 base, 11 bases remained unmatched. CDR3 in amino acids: CASSSRDRAPGAKNIQYF. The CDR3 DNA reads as TGTGCCAGCAGCTCGCGGGACAGGGCCCCCGGGGCCAAAAACATTCAGTACTTC.

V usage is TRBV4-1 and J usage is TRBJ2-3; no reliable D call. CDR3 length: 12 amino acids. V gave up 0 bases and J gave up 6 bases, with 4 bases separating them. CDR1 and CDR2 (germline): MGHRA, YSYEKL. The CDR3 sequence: CASSQDGDTQYF. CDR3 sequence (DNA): TGCGCCAGCAGCCAAGATGGGGATACGCAGTATTTT.

The chain's CDR3 is CASSFRDSYEQYF. CDR3 nucleotides: TGTGCCAGCAGCTTCCGAGACAGCTACGAGCAGTACTTC. The chain carries TRBV13 and TRBJ2-7; possible D gene TRBD1, 5 bases. Germline CDR1 and CDR2: PRHDT and FYEKMQ (reference sequence). The CDR3 extends over 13 amino acids. Trimming cost V 3 bases and J 3 bases, with 9 bases left between them. Variable domain in full (rest from reference TRBV13 and TRBJ2-7): AAGVIQSPRHLIKEKRETATLKCYPIPRHDTVYWYQQGPGQDPQFLISFYEKMQSDKGSIPDRFSAQQFSDYHSELNMSSLELGDSALYFCASSFRDSYEQYFGPGTRLTVT.

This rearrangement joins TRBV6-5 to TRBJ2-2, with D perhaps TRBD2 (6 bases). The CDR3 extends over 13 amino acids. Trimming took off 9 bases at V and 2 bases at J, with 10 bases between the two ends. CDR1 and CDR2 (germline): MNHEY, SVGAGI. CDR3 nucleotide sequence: TGTGCCAGTGCGGGACTCAACACCGGGGAGCTGTTTTTT. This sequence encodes CASAGLNTGELFF.

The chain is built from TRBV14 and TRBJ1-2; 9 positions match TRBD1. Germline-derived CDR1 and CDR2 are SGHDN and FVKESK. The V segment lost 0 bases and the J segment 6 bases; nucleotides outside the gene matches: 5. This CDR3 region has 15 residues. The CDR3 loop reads CASSQDIGTGNGYTF. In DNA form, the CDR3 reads TGTGCCAGCAGCCAAGATATAGGGACAGGGAATGGCTACACCTTC.

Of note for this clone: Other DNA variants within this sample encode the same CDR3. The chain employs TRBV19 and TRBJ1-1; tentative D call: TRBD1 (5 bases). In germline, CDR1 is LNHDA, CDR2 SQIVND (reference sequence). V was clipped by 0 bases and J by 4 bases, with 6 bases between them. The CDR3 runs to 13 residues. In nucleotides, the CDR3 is TGTGCCAGTAGTATAGATAGGGGCACTGAAGCTTTCTTT. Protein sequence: CASSIDRGTEAFF.

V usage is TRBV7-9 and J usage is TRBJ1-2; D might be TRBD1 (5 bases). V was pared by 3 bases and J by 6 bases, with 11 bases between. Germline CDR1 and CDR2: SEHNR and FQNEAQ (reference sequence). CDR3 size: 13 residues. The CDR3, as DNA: TGTGCCAGCAGCTTGGGGGAAGTCAATGGCTACACCTTC. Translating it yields CASSLGEVNGYTF.

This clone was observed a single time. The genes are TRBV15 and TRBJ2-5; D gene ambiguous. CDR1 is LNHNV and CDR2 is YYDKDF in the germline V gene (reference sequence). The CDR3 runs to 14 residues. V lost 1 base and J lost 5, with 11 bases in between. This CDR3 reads CATSRGTPRETQYF. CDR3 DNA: TGTGCCACCAGCAGAGGGACGCCGCGGGAGACCCAGTACTTC.

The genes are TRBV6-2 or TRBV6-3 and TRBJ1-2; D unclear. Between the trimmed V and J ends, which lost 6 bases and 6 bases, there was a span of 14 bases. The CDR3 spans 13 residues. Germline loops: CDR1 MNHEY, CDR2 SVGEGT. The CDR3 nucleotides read TGTGCCAGCAGCCGGCGGGGATGGGATGGCTACACCTTC. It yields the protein CASSRRGWDGYTF.

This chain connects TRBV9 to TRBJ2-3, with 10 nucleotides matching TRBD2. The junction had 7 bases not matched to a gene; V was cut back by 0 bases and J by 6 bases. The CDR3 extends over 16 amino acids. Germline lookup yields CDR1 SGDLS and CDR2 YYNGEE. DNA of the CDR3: TGTGCCAGCAGCGTAGGCGCTAGCGGGGGAATTGATACGCAGTATTTT. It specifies CASSVGASGGIDTQYF.

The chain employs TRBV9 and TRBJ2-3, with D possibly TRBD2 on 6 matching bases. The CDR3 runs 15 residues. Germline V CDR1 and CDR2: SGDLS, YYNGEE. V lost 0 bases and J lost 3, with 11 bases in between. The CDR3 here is CASSVGGDWTDTQYF. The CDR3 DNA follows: TGTGCCAGCAGCGTAGGGGGGGACTGGACAGATACGCAGTATTTT.

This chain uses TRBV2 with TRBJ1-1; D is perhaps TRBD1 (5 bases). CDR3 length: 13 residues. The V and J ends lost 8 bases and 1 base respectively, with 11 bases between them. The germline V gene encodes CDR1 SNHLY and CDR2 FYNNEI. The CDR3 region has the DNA TGTGCCAGCGGGGACGTTCGGAACACTGAAGCTTTCTTT. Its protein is CASGDVRNTEAFF. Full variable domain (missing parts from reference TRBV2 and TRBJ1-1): EPEVTQTPSHQVTQMGQEVILRCVPISNHLYFYWYRQILGQKVEFLVSFYNNEISEKSEIFDDQFSVERPDGSNFTLKIRSTKLEDSAMYFCASGDVRNTEAFFGQGTRLTVV.

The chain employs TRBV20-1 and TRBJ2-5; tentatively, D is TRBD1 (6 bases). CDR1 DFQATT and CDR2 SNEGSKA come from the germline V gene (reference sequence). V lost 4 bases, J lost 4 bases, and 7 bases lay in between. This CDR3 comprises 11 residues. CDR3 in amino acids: CSAIGGETQYF. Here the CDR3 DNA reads TGCAGTGCTATAGGGGGAGAGACCCAGTACTTC.

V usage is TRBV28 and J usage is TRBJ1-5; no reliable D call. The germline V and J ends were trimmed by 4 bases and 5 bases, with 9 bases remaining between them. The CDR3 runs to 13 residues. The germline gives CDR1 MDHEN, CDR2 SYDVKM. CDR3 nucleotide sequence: TGTGCCAGCAGTTCCCGCCCTGATCAGCCCCAGCATTTT. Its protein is CASSSRPDQPQHF.

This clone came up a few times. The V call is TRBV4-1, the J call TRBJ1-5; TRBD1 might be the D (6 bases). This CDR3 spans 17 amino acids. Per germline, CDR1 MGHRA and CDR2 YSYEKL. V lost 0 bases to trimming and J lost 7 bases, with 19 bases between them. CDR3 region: CASSQERRGAIRQPQHF. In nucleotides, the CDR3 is TGCGCCAGCAGCCAAGAAAGGCGGGGGGCAATTCGACAGCCCCAGCATTTT.

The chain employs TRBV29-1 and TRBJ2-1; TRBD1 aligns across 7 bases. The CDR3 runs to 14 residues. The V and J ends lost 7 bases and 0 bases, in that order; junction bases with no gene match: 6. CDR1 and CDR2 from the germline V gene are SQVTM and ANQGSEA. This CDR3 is CSEGTVSSYNEQFF. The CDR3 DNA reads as TGCAGCGAAGGGACAGTAAGCTCCTACAATGAGCAGTTCTTC.

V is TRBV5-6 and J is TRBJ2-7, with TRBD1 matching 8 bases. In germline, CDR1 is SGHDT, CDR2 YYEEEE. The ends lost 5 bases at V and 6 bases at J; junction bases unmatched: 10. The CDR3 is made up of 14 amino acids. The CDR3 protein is CASSSGQALGEQYF. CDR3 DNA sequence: TGTGCCAGCAGTTCGGGACAGGCCCTCGGCGAGCAGTACTTC.

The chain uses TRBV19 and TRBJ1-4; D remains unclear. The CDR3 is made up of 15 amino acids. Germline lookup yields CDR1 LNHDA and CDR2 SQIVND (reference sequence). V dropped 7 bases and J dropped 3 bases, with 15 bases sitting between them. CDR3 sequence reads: CASTPQAGPNEKLFF. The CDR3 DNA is TGTGCCAGTACCCCGCAGGCAGGCCCTAATGAAAAACTGTTTTTT. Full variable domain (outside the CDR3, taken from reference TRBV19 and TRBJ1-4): DGGITQSPKYLFRKEGQNVTLSCEQNLNHDAMYWYRQDPGQGLRLIYYSQIVNDFQKGDIAEGYSVSREKKESFPLTVTSAQKNPTAFYLCASTPQAGPNEKLFFGSGTQLSVL.